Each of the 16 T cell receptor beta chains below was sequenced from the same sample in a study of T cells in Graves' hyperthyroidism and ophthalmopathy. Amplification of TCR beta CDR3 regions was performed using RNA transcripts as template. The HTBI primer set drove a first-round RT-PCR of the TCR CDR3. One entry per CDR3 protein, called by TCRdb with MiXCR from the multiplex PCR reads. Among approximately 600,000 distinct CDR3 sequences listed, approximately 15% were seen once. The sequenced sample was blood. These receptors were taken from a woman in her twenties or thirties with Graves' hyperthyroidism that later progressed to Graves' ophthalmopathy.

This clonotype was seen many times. CDR3 bases: TGTGCCAGCAGCCAAAGTTCTCGACTAAGCAATCAGCCCCAGCATTTT. Translating gives CASSQSSRLSNQPQHF. The gene calls are TRBV28 and TRBJ1-5; no clear D. Per the germline V gene, CDR1 is MDHEN and CDR2 is SYDVKM. The CDR3 is 16 amino acids. The V end was cut by 6 bases, the J end by 1 base, with 16 bases between.

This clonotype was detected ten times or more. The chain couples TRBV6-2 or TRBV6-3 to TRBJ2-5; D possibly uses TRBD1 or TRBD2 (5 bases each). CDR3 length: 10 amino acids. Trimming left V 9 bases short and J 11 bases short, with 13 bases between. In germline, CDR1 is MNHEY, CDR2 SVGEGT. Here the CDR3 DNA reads TGTGCCAGTTCCGGGGACGGTCAGTACTTC. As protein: CASSGDGQYF.

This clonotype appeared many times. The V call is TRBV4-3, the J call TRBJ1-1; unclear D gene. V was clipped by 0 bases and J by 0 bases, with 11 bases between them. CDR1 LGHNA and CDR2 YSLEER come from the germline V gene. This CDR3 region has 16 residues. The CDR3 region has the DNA TGCGCCAGCAGCCAAGAGGGAGGACCGATGAACACTGAAGCTTTCTTT. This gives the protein CASSQEGGPMNTEAFF.

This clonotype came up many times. In DNA, the CDR3 is TGCAGCGTTAGACTAGCGGGGGTCACCGGGGAGCTGTTTTTT. Protein sequence: CSVRLAGVTGELFF. The rearrangement joins TRBV29-1 to TRBJ2-2; 12 nucleotides match TRBD2. The CDR3 totals 14 residues. With 5 bases clipped from V and 4 bases from J, the junction kept 2 bases outside the gene matches. Per the germline V gene, CDR1 is SQVTM and CDR2 is ANQGSEA.

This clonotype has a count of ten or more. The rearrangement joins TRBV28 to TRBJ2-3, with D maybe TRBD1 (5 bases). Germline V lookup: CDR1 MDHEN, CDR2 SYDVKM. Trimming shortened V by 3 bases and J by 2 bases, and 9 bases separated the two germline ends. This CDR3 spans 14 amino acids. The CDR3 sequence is CASSLDITTDTQYF. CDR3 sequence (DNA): TGTGCCAGCAGTTTGGACATAACCACAGATACGCAGTATTTT.

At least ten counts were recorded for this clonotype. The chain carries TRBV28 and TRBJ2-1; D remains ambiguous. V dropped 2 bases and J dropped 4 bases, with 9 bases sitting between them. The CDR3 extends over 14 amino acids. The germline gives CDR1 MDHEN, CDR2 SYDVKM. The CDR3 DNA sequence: TGTGCCAGCAGTTTAACCCAGATGTACAATGAGCAGTTCTTC. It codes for CASSLTQMYNEQFF.

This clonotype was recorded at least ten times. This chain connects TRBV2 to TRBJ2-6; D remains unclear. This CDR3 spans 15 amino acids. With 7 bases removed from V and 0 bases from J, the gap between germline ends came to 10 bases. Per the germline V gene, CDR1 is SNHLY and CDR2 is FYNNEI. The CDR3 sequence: CASINDPSGANVLTF. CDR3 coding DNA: TGTGCCAGCATTAATGATCCCTCTGGGGCCAACGTCCTGACTTTC. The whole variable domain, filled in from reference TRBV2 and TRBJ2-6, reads EPEVTQTPSHQVTQMGQEVILRCVPISNHLYFYWYRQILGQKVEFLVSFYNNEISEKSEIFDDQFSVERPDGSNFTLKIRSTKLEDSAMYFCASINDPSGANVLTFGAGSRLTVL.

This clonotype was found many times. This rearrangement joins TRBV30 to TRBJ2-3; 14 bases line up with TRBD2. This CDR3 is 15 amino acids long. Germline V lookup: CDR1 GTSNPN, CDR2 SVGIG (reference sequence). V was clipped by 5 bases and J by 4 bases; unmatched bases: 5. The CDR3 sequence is CAWGTSGSYPDTQYF. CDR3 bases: TGTGCCTGGGGGACTAGCGGGAGTTACCCAGATACGCAGTATTTT.

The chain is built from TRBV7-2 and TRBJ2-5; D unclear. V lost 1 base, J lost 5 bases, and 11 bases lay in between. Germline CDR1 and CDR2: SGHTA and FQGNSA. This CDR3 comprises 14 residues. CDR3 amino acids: CASSLDPMRETQYF. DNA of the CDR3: TGTGCCAGCAGCTTAGATCCCATGCGGGAGACCCAGTACTTC.

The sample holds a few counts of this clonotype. CDR3 amino acids: CASSARGEKLFF. The CDR3 bases are TGTGCCAGCAGTGCTCGGGGGGAAAAACTGTTTTTT. The chain uses TRBV7-9 and TRBJ1-4; TRBD1 might be the D (5 bases). The CDR3 runs 12 residues. Germline lookup yields CDR1 SEHNR and CDR2 FQNEAQ (reference sequence). Trimming cost V 6 bases and J 8 bases, with 10 bases left between them.

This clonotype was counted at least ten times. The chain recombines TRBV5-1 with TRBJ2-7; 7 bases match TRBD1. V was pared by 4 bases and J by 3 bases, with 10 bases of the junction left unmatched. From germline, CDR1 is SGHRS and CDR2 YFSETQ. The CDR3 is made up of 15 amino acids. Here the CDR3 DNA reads TGCGCCAGCAGCCTCGAGGGGGACAGCTTCTACGAGCAGTACTTC. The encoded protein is CASSLEGDSFYEQYF.

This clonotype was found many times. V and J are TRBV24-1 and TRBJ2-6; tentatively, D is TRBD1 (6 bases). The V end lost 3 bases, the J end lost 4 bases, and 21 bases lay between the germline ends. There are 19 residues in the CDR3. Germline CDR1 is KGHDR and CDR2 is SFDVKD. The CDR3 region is CATSDPLGAPNLGANVLTF. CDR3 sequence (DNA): TGTGCCACCAGTGATCCCCTGGGGGCCCCAAACCTCGGGGCCAACGTCCTGACTTTC.

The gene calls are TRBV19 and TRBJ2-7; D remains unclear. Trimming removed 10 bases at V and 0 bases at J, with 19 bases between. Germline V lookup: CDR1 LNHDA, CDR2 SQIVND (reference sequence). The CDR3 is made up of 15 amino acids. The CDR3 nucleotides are TGTGCCACCCCCCCCAGCAGCGAGCCCTCCTACGAGCAGTACTTC. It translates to CATPPSSEPSYEQYF.

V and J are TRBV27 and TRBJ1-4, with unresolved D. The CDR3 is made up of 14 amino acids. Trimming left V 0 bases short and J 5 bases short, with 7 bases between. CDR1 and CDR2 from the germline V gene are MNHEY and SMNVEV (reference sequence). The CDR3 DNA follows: TGTGCCAGCAGTTTATCCGGTCTCAATGAAAAACTGTTTTTT. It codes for CASSLSGLNEKLFF.

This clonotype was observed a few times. The CDR3 spells CASKTGEVTEAFF. Written as DNA, the CDR3 is TGTGCCAGCAAGACAGGGGAGGTAACTGAAGCTTTCTTT. The chain uses TRBV28 and TRBJ1-1; 8 bases are shared with TRBD1. V shed 7 bases, J shed 5 bases, and the junction held 6 bases outside the gene matches. Germline V gives CDR1 MDHEN, CDR2 SYDVKM. The CDR3 covers 13 residues.

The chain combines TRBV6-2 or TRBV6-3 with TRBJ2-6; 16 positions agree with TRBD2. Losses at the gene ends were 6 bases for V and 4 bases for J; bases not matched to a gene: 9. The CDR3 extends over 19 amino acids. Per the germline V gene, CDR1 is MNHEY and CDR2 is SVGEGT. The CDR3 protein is CASSRPGLAGGAGANVLTF. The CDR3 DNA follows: TGTGCCAGCAGCAGACCGGGACTAGCGGGAGGGGCAGGGGCCAACGTCCTGACTTTC.